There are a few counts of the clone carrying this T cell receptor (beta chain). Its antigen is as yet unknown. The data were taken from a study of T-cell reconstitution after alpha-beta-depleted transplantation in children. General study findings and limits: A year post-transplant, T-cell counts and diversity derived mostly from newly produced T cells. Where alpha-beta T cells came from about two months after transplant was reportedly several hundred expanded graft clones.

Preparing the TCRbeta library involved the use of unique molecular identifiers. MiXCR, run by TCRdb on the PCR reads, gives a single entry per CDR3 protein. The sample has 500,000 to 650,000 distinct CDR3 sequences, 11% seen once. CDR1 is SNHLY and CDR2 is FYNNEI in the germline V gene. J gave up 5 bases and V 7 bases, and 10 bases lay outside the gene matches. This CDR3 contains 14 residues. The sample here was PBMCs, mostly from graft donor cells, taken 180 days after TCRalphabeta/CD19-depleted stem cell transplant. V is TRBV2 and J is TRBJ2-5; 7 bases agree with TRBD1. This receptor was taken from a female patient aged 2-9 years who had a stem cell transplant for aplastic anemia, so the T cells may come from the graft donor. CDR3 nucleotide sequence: TGTGCCAGCATTCTACAGGGGTTAGGGGAGACCCAGTACTTC. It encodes CASILQGLGETQYF.